The T cell receptor beta chain described here comes from a study of blood T cell repertoires in COVID-19. Looking at the study overall: Whether acute or convalescent, the COVID-19 samples came from the United States, Italy and Spain. Sample material is recorded as cDNA or gDNA derived from T cells, B-cell-depleted T cells, or PBMCs.

Using immunoSEQ multiplex PCR, the repertoire was profiled, and TCRdb retains in-frame clones only, with some absent. The sample yields approximately 77,000 clones, more than 80% seen once. There are 12 residues in the CDR3. This TCR was recovered from a woman in her sixties or seventies with acute or convalescent COVID-19. Sequencing was performed on peripheral blood. V usage is TRBV21-1 and J usage is TRBJ2-7; the table's D gene call, TRBD1, was not cross checked with the DNA. TRBV21-1 is termed a pseudogene. The CDR3 is CVQTGSSYEQYF. The CDR3 DNA reads TGTGTCCAGACAGGGAGCTCCTACGAGCAGTACTTC.